This T cell receptor (beta chain) was documented in a study of blood T cell repertoires in COVID-19. About the research overall: Samples taken during acute and convalescent COVID-19 were collected in the United States, Italy and Spain.

The repertoire was sequenced with immunoSEQ multiplex PCR; TCRdb's copy has only in-frame clones and lacks some. The sample lists roughly 220,000 clones; around 89% were seen once. Sequenced input: PBMCs or T cells enriched from blood (not recorded which). The clonotype originates from a woman aged 18-29 years in a cohort exposed to, infected with or recovered from COVID-19 (not recorded which).

Here the CDR3 reads CASSYDRDYGYTF. The CDR3 coding sequence is TGTGCCAGCAGTTACGACAGGGACTATGGCTACACCTTC. This rearrangement joins TRBV11-1 to TRBJ1-2, with 7 bases fitting TRBD1. This CDR3 region has 13 residues. The V gene end was trimmed by 6 bases and the J gene end by 3 bases; junction bases not matched to a gene: 4. CDR1 is SGHAT and CDR2 is FQDESV in the germline V gene (reference sequence).